This T cell receptor (beta chain) was sequenced for a study of T cell clonality in common variable immunodeficiency. As to this clone: The antigen is undetermined. The CDR3 end is not reached by the read, which stops 3 residues before it; the germline J gene fills it in.

From germline, CDR1 is KGHSH and CDR2 LQKENI. This CDR3 comprises 15 residues. The germline V and J ends were trimmed by 6 bases and 4 bases, with 19 bases remaining between them. Generated by immunoSEQ multiplex PCR, the TCRdb table keeps only in-frame clones and is missing some. The repertoire consists of roughly 12,000 clones, none detected only once. Study-wide results and caveats: In common variable immunodeficiency, TCR beta chains reportedly carried fewer deletions and N-nucleotide insertions.

The V call is TRBV18, the J call TRBJ2-7, with D possibly TRBD2 on 6 matching bases. Sequenced input: peripheral blood mononuclear cells. This TCR derives from a human donor with common variable immunodeficiency. The CDR3 protein is CASSVSAGLAYEQYF. The DNA read from the CDR3 is TGTGCCAGCTCTGTTTCGGCGGGGCTGGCTTACGAG.